This T cell receptor beta chain was sequenced in a study of a mutant IDH1 vaccine in newly diagnosed glioma (dated by TCRdb to about 2021). With regard to the full study: In the chemotherapy-containing groups, vaccination started alongside temozolomide cycles, whereas in patients who had radiotherapy alone it started 4-6 weeks after radiotherapy. Of the 30 to 35 patients who were treated, around 60% were male and approximately 38% were female, and the mean age was about 40 years. Before enrollment, patients had received standard therapy of radiotherapy alone, temozolomide alone, or radiochemotherapy with temozolomide; most received the combination. The week-35 safety follow-up took place at visit V12, and the week-47 end of study took place at visit V13. Six visits were used for peripheral blood collection: V03 (baseline), V05, V07, V10, V12 and V13. Longitudinal TCRB deep sequencing was done for some 26 treated patients, wherever samples were available for exploratory analyses.

Note on this clone: Its target antigen remains unknown. Base quality data are lacking; no much larger clone is found one base away.

Trimming takes 4 bases from V and 10 bases from J, and the germline ends sit 13 bases apart. The germline V gene supplies CDR1 MNHEY and CDR2 SVGAGI. Including cysteine and phenylalanine, the CDR3 has 13 amino acids. Kept here is only the CDR3 DNA, which spans 39 bases and is read in frame from base 1. Findings and caveats that apply to the study as a whole: Selection of PBMC samples for TCRB deep sequencing was based on availability. According to the authors, sample limitations meant that analyses of patient blood samples could not be reproduced. Across multiple MHC alleles, vaccine-induced immune responses were seen in 90% to 95% of patients. No apparent relationship was observed between pseudoprogression and alterations in the top peripheral T cell clonotypes detected by TCRB sequencing.

In light of the paper, this sample's time point label describes: week 47, end of study. Each vaccine dose was 300 ug of a 20-mer mutant IDH1 peptide in Montanide, given subcutaneously with topical imiquimod. Patients received eight vaccinations in weeks 1, 3, 5, 7, 11, 15, 19 and 23, corresponding to visits V03 through V10. The donors had newly diagnosed IDH1-mutant astrocytomas of WHO grade 3 or 4 that showed loss of nuclear ATRX. The samples were drawn from NOA16, a multicentre, single-arm, open-label phase I trial in Germany that tested a mutant IDH1 peptide vaccine in humans for the first time. Genomic DNA for TCRB sequencing was isolated from EDTA blood with the DNeasy Blood and Tissue Kit. Library construction relied on the immunoSEQ multiplex PCR assay. Rearranged TCR beta chain sequences were amplified using the hsTCRB Kit according to the manufacturer's protocol. An Illumina MiSeq was used to sequence the TCRB libraries. For the original study's pipeline: The kit vendor's proprietary platform handled demultiplexing, trimming and gene mapping. Held by TCRdb, this immuneACCESS table contains in-frame sequences only and omits some clones. Under half of the omission traces to an unresolved V gene where checked; the cause of the rest is unknown. Clonal size and the V and J genes are those of that table, whereas D and trimming came from the DNA. The sample contains 45,000 to 65,000 clones, around 60% of them found a single time. The ten most abundant clones make up roughly 5% of the sample.

The source was peripheral blood mononuclear cells (PBMCs), collected from a glioma patient whose treatment included an IDH1 peptide vaccine. The V and J genes are TRBV6-5 and TRBJ1-4, with the D gene not confidently named. The sequence came from a man aged 35 to 55 with glioma. Some clones in this sample may be carry-over from other donors' samples. The CDR3: CASSWVPNGKLFF. In nucleotide form, the sequence is TGTGCCAGCAGTTGGGTCCCAAACGGAAAACTGTTTTTT.